The 9 T cell receptor beta chains reported below all come from one sample, sequenced in a study of blood T cell repertoires in COVID-19. Clones were sequenced by immunoSEQ multiplex PCR, and TCRdb holds only the in-frame ones, with some missing. The table has roughly 300,000 clones, about 89% seen once; the top ten hold roughly 7.1%. The sample comprised peripheral blood. These TCRs come from a woman aged 45 to 65 who had recovered from COVID-19.

This chain connects TRBV20-1 to TRBJ2-5, with D maybe TRBD1 (6 bases). This CDR3 region has 11 residues. Germline V gene data show CDR1 as DFQATT and CDR2 as SNEGSKA (reference sequence). V lost 6 bases, J lost 5 bases, and 10 bases lay in between. This CDR3 is CSAAGAETQYF. The CDR3 DNA reads as TGCAGTGCCGCAGGGGCGGAGACCCAGTACTTC.

The chain couples TRBV18 to TRBJ1-5, with 9 bases identical to TRBD1. The CDR3 is 18 residues long. In germline, CDR1 is KGHSH, CDR2 LQKENI. V trimming: 6 bases; J trimming: 2 bases; junction bases outside the gene matches: 14. The CDR3 loop reads CASSGPVPGQGGNQPQHF. Written as DNA, the CDR3 is TGTGCCAGCTCGGGTCCTGTACCGGGACAGGGCGGCAATCAGCCCCAGCATTTT. The whole variable domain, filled in from reference TRBV18 and TRBJ1-5, reads NAGVMQNPRHLVRRRGQEARLRCSPMKGHSHVYWYRQLPEEGLKFMVYLQKENIIDESGMPKERFSAEFPKEGPSILRIQQVVRGDSAAYFCASSGPVPGQGGNQPQHFGDGTRLSIL.

The chain couples TRBV27 to TRBJ2-1; a possible D gene is TRBD2 (6 bases). Germline CDR1 reads MNHEY; CDR2 reads SMNVEV (reference sequence). V was clipped by 5 bases and J by 8 bases, with 22 bases between them. This CDR3 is 16 amino acids long. CDR3 loop: CASSKSLASGFYEQFF. CDR3 in DNA: TGTGCCAGCAGTAAGTCACTAGCTTCTGGGTTCTATGAGCAGTTCTTC.

The chain recombines TRBV7-3 with TRBJ2-2; D remains ambiguous. CDR1 is SGHTA, CDR2 FQGTGA, per germline. The CDR3 consists of 12 residues. The ends were cut back, 2 bases at V and 6 bases at J, with 4 bases in the middle. The CDR3: CASSLLAGELFF. CDR3 in DNA: TGTGCCAGCAGCTTACTCGCCGGGGAGCTGTTTTTT.

The rearrangement links TRBV6-2 or TRBV6-3 to TRBJ1-2, with 7 bases matching TRBD1. The germline V gene has CDR1 MNHEY and CDR2 SVGEGT. The CDR3 has 14 residues. With 3 bases clipped from V and 4 bases from J, the junction kept 5 bases outside the gene matches. CDR3 DNA sequence: TGTGCCAGCAGTTATTCCGGGACAGTCTATGGCTACACCTTC. Translation: CASSYSGTVYGYTF.

The V call is TRBV28, the J call TRBJ1-1; 7 bases map to TRBD1. CDR3 length equals 13 residues. From germline, CDR1 is MDHEN and CDR2 SYDVKM. After removal of 2 bases from V and 6 bases from J, the junction contained 3 bases not matched to a gene. CDR3 bases: TGTGCCAGCAGTTTAGACAGGGTCCCTGAAGCTTTCTTT. This translates into CASSLDRVPEAFF.

The genes are TRBV28 and TRBJ1-3; D possibly corresponds to TRBD1 (6 bases). The CDR3 is made up of 14 amino acids. The V end lost 8 bases, the J end lost 4 bases, and 15 bases lay between the germline ends. Germline CDR1 reads MDHEN; CDR2 reads SYDVKM. CDR3 DNA: TGTGCCAGCTGGAAGGGGGGGACCGGAAACACCATATATTTT. It is translated as CASWKGGTGNTIYF.

This clone was picked up a small number of times. The chain joins TRBV5-4 to TRBJ2-5; no reliable D call. The CDR3 is 13 amino acids. Germline V lookup: CDR1 SGHNT, CDR2 YYREEE (reference sequence). V lost 4 bases to trimming and J lost 5 bases, with 12 bases between them. This CDR3 is CASSPTRWETQYF. The CDR3 DNA sequence: TGTGCCAGCAGCCCGACCAGGTGGGAGACCCAGTACTTC.

This rearrangement joins TRBV4-2 to TRBJ2-3; the match to TRBD1 covers 7 bases. Germline V gene sequence: CDR1 LGHNA, CDR2 YNFKEQ. There are 15 residues in the CDR3. V lost 3 bases and J lost 2; bases outside the gene matches: 5. The CDR3 region has the DNA TGTGCCAGCAGCCAGTGGGACAGTAACACAGATACGCAGTATTTT. Translated, it gives CASSQWDSNTDTQYF.